A single sample is the source of the 31 T cell receptor beta chains below, sequenced in a study of T cell responses to AZD1222 COVID-19 vaccine. Sequencing was performed with immunoSEQ multiplex PCR; in TCRdb, only in-frame clones are kept and a portion is missing. This sample has some 170,000 clones, with roughly 89% found just once. The sequenced sample was peripheral blood, obtained on day 0 of AZD1222 vaccination. Receptors originate from an adult in good health.

V and J are TRBV9 and TRBJ2-7; TRBD2 might be the D (6 bases). This CDR3 has 14 residues. Trimming left V 4 bases short and J 2 bases short, with 13 bases between. Germline-derived CDR1 and CDR2 are SGDLS and YYNGEE. CDR3 sequence: CASSFRDWTYEQYF. The CDR3 DNA is TGTGCCAGCAGCTTCCGGGACTGGACCTACGAGCAGTACTTC.

The chain carries TRBV24-1 and TRBJ2-3, with D possibly matching TRBD2 (7 bases). V gave up 1 base and J gave up 2 bases, with 12 bases separating them. The CDR3 extends over 16 amino acids. Germline CDR1 KGHDR, CDR2 SFDVKD. In DNA form, the CDR3 reads TGTGCCACCAGTGATTTCAGGGGAGGGATCACAGATACGCAGTATTTT. Its translation is CATSDFRGGITDTQYF.

CDR3 nucleotide sequence: TGTGCCAGCAGCAAAGTTAGAGGCGTCTGCTCTGGAAACACCATATATTTT. It codes for CASSKVRGVCSGNTIYF. The genes are TRBV21-1 and TRBJ1-3. TRBV21-1 is annotated as a pseudogene. There are 17 residues in the CDR3.

The chain is built from TRBV4-3 and TRBJ1-5; D gene ambiguous. Per germline, CDR1 LGHNA and CDR2 YSLEER. The CDR3 is 15 residues long. V shed 1 base and J shed 7 bases, with 14 bases lying between them. CDR3 amino acids: CASSQVGGKEQPQHF. The CDR3 DNA follows: TGCGCCAGCAGCCAAGTTGGAGGGAAAGAACAGCCCCAGCATTTT.

In nucleotides, the CDR3 is TGTGCCAGCTCACCATATAGAAGGCAGAGCACAGATACGCAGTATTTT. Residues: CASSPYRRQSTDTQYF. The chain joins TRBV18 to TRBJ2-3; D unclear. The CDR3 sequence is 16 residues long. Trimming shortened V by 2 bases and J by 0 bases, and 12 bases separated the two germline ends. From germline, CDR1 is KGHSH and CDR2 LQKENI.

The chain couples TRBV5-6 to TRBJ1-5; D is ambiguous. Germline V gene data show CDR1 as SGHDT and CDR2 as YYEEEE. V lost 1 base to trimming and J lost 4 bases, with 3 bases between them. CDR3 length: 12 residues. The DNA of the CDR3 is TGTGCCAGCAGCTTGATAAATCAGCCCCAGCATTTT. This codes for CASSLINQPQHF.

The V call is TRBV7-2, the J call TRBJ1-6, with 7 nucleotides matching TRBD1. CDR1 is SGHTA, CDR2 FQGNSA, per germline. The V gene end was trimmed by 4 bases and the J gene end by 7 bases; junction bases not matched to a gene: 7. The CDR3 totals 15 residues. CDR3 nucleotide sequence: TGTGCCAGCAGCTCCAGACAGGGAGAGAATTCACCCCTCCACTTT. Translation: CASSSRQGENSPLHF.

The J gene is TRBJ2-7, the V gene TRBV18; D uncertain. The CDR3 runs 14 residues. V lost 0 bases to trimming and J lost 0 bases, with 6 bases between them. Germline V gene sequence: CDR1 KGHSH, CDR2 LQKENI. In DNA form, the CDR3 reads TGTGCCAGCTCACCACCAACCAGCTCCTACGAGCAGTACTTC. This encodes CASSPPTSSYEQYF.

The chain couples TRBV30 to TRBJ1-5; D is ambiguous. Germline V gene sequence: CDR1 GTSNPN, CDR2 SVGIG (reference sequence). With 3 bases removed from V and 5 bases from J, the gap between germline ends came to 11 bases. This CDR3 contains 13 residues. CDR3 in amino acids: CAWSPIGDQPQHF. Written as DNA, the CDR3 is TGTGCCTGGAGCCCTATCGGGGATCAGCCCCAGCATTTT.

V is TRBV19 and J is TRBJ2-2; TRBD2 matches 10 bases. The J segment lost 4 bases and the V segment lost 7 bases, leaving 6 bases of the junction unmatched. Germline-derived CDR1 and CDR2 are LNHDA and SQIVND (reference sequence). This CDR3 is built from 15 residues. The DNA of the CDR3 is TGTGCCAGTATAAGGAGCGGGGGGGCCACCGGGGAGCTGTTTTTT. It encodes CASIRSGGATGELFF.

The rearrangement joins TRBV28 to TRBJ1-6; D is uncertain. The CDR3 loop spans 14 amino acids. Germline V gene sequence: CDR1 MDHEN, CDR2 SYDVKM. V dropped 5 bases and J dropped 5 bases, with 10 bases sitting between them. The CDR3 sequence: CASSLGSNNSPLHF. In DNA form, the CDR3 reads TGTGCCAGCAGTCTAGGGAGTAATAATTCACCCCTCCACTTT.

This clone was recorded only once. The CDR3: CASIRNRGSNQPQHF. In DNA form, the CDR3 reads TGTGCCAGTATTAGGAACAGGGGTAGCAATCAGCCCCAGCATTTT. The J gene is TRBJ1-5, the V gene TRBV19; TRBD1 matches at 7 bases. From germline, CDR1 is LNHDA and CDR2 SQIVND (reference sequence). There are 15 residues in the CDR3. J gave up 0 bases and V 7 bases, and 6 bases lay outside the gene matches.

The V and J genes are TRBV10-3 and TRBJ2-2, with 13 bases identical to TRBD2. V trimming: 8 bases; J trimming: 5 bases; junction bases outside the gene matches: 5. The CDR3 is 15 amino acids. Germline V gene lookup returns CDR1 ENHRY and CDR2 SYGVKD. Here the CDR3 DNA reads TGTGCCATCGGGACTAGCGGGGTTACTACCGGGGAGCTGTTTTTT. Its translation: CAIGTSGVTTGELFF.

The chain employs TRBV2 and TRBJ1-4; 9 bases map to TRBD1. The trim removed 10 bases at V and 8 bases at J, leaving 5 bases unmatched. The CDR3 is 12 amino acids. Germline values: CDR1 SNHLY, CDR2 FYNNEI. Here the CDR3 DNA reads TGTGCCACCGGGACAGGGAACGAAAAACTGTTTTTT. The encoded protein is CATGTGNEKLFF.

The genes are TRBV6-5 and TRBJ2-3, with 8 bases matching TRBD1. Germline CDR1 reads MNHEY; CDR2 reads SVGAGI. CDR3 size: 15 residues. The trim removed 6 bases at V and 2 bases at J, leaving 7 bases unmatched. Here the CDR3 reads CASRGTGGNTDTQYF. For the CDR3, the DNA is TGTGCCAGCAGAGGGACAGGTGGTAACACAGATACGCAGTATTTT.

V and J are TRBV5-1 and TRBJ1-2, with TRBD1 identical over 8 bases. The trim removed 6 bases at V and 7 bases at J, leaving 17 bases unmatched. Germline V lookup: CDR1 SGHRS, CDR2 YFSETQ. CDR3 length equals 16 residues. In DNA, the CDR3 is TGCGCCAGCACCCCGAACGGACAGGGCTCGGTGGGTGGCTACACCTTC. Its protein is CASTPNGQGSVGGYTF. Full variable domain (outside the CDR3, taken from reference TRBV5-1 and TRBJ1-2): KAGVTQTPRYLIKTRGQQVTLSCSPISGHRSVSWYQQTPGQGLQFLFEYFSETQRNKGNFPGRFSGRQFSNSRSEMNVSTLELGDSALYLCASTPNGQGSVGGYTFGSGTRLTVV.

The chain is built from TRBV5-6 and TRBJ1-5; TRBD1 is a possible D gene (5 bases). Trimming removed 5 bases from V and 1 base from J, with 13 bases in between. CDR1 is SGHDT, CDR2 YYEEEE, per germline. The CDR3 has 15 amino acids. The CDR3, as DNA: TGTGCCAGCAGTCAATGGGGCCCGAGCAATCAGCCCCAGCATTTT. It is translated as CASSQWGPSNQPQHF.

The rearrangement uses TRBV4-1 and TRBJ1-1, with D tentatively TRBD1 (5 bases). The CDR3 consists of 16 residues. In germline, CDR1 is MGHRA, CDR2 YSYEKL. With 4 bases removed from V and 0 bases from J, the gap between germline ends came to 15 bases. CDR3 sequence reads: CASSRIPGGMNTEAFF. The CDR3 DNA sequence: TGCGCCAGCAGCCGCATACCCGGGGGAATGAACACTGAAGCTTTCTTT.

The chain uses TRBV19 and TRBJ1-5, with 9 bases fitting TRBD1. With 7 bases clipped from V and 3 bases from J, the junction kept 4 bases outside the gene matches. The germline CDR1 and CDR2 sequences are LNHDA and SQIVND (reference sequence). The CDR3 has 14 residues. CDR3 DNA: TGTGCCAGTACCCGGACAGGGGACAATCAGCCCCAGCATTTT. Amino acid sequence: CASTRTGDNQPQHF.

V gene TRBV12-3 or TRBV12-4 combines with J gene TRBJ1-1; D is possibly TRBD1 (6 bases). This CDR3 contains 11 residues. Trimming shortened V by 5 bases and J by 11 bases, and 12 bases separated the two germline ends. This CDR3 reads CASSAGVSAFF. DNA for the CDR3: TGTGCCAGCAGTGCAGGGGTTAGCGCTTTCTTT.

This clone has more than one count but fewer than ten. This chain links TRBV7-9 with TRBJ2-7; 7 nucleotides line up with TRBD2. This CDR3 contains 14 residues. The V and J ends lost 5 bases and 3 bases, in that order; junction bases with no gene match: 7. Germline CDR1 and CDR2: SEHNR and FQNEAQ (reference sequence). CDR3 protein: CASSPGLGNYEQYF. CDR3 sequence (DNA): TGTGCCAGCAGCCCAGGACTAGGCAACTACGAGCAGTACTTC.

This clone was observed once. The chain is built from TRBV6-5 and TRBJ2-7; 8 positions match TRBD1. J gave up 2 bases and V 5 bases, and 5 bases lay outside the gene matches. The CDR3 contains 14 residues. The V gene's germline CDR1 is MNHEY and CDR2 SVGAGI. The CDR3 loop is CASSMDRVTYEQYV. Written as DNA, the CDR3 is TGTGCCAGCAGTATGGACAGGGTCACCTACGAGCAGTACGTC.

This chain connects TRBV4-1 to TRBJ1-1; 8 nucleotides line up with TRBD1. V trimming: 4 bases; J trimming: 1 base; junction bases outside the gene matches: 11. There are 17 residues in the CDR3. The germline gives CDR1 MGHRA, CDR2 YSYEKL. In nucleotides, the CDR3 is TGCGCCAGCAGCCCTCTACGGGCAGGGGGCCGGAACACTGAAGCTTTCTTT. Encoded protein: CASSPLRAGGRNTEAFF.

The chain is built from TRBV5-1 and TRBJ2-5, with D possibly being TRBD1 (6 bases). V lost 2 bases and J 2 bases, leaving 10 bases between the germline ends. Germline lookup yields CDR1 SGHRS and CDR2 YFSETQ. The CDR3 totals 14 residues. The CDR3 sequence is CASSLSQGQETQYF. CDR3 nucleotide sequence: TGCGCCAGCAGCTTATCACAGGGACAAGAGACCCAGTACTTC.

The chain combines TRBV10-1 with TRBJ2-2, with TRBD1 matching over 7 bases. CDR1 is WNHNN and CDR2 is SYGVQD in the germline V gene (reference sequence). The CDR3 extends over 15 amino acids. With 4 bases clipped from V and 2 bases from J, the junction kept 4 bases outside the gene matches. CDR3 nucleotides: TGCGCCAGCAGTGGGACAGGCCGAAACACCGGGGAGCTGTTTTTT. Translated: CASSGTGRNTGELFF.

The chain combines TRBV30 with TRBJ1-2; a possible D gene is TRBD1 (5 bases). The V end lost 0 bases, the J end lost 4 bases, and 15 bases lay between the germline ends. This CDR3 has 15 residues. Looked up from germline, CDR1 is GTSNPN and CDR2 is SVGIG (reference sequence). CDR3 residues: CAWSVRGRAGYGYTF. The CDR3 DNA reads as TGTGCCTGGAGTGTACGGGGCAGGGCTGGCTATGGCTACACCTTC.

The V and J genes are TRBV5-1 and TRBJ2-7; 9 positions agree with TRBD1. V was clipped by 0 bases and J by 5 bases; unmatched bases: 3. This CDR3 has 14 residues. The germline CDR1 and CDR2 sequences are SGHRS and YFSETQ. The CDR3 here is CASSLGDRVNEQYF. The CDR3, as DNA: TGCGCCAGCAGCTTGGGGGACAGGGTCAACGAGCAGTACTTC.

DNA for the CDR3: TGTGCCAGCAGCCTACAGGGTCTAGCTAACTATGGCTACACCTTC. Protein: CASSLQGLANYGYTF. This chain connects TRBV14 to TRBJ1-2; tentatively, D is TRBD1 (6 bases). The germline gives CDR1 SGHDN, CDR2 FVKESK. The CDR3 covers 15 residues. Between the trimmed V and J ends, which lost 4 bases and 0 bases, there was a span of 12 bases.

The chain joins TRBV5-4 to TRBJ2-2; perhaps TRBD1 as D (5 bases). The V gene lost 0 bases and the J gene lost 0 bases, with 6 bases spanning the gap. From germline, CDR1 is SGHNT and CDR2 YYREEE (reference sequence). The CDR3 extends over 15 amino acids. The CDR3, as DNA: TGTGCCAGCAGCTTGGGACAGTCGAACACCGGGGAGCTGTTTTTT. It is translated as CASSLGQSNTGELFF.

This clone was counted a single time. The chain employs TRBV19 and TRBJ2-1; D gene ambiguous. With 1 base removed from V and 5 bases from J, the gap between germline ends came to 6 bases. From germline, CDR1 is LNHDA and CDR2 SQIVND (reference sequence). This CDR3 region has 13 residues. The CDR3 sequence: CASSIGSNNEQFF. In nucleotides, the CDR3 is TGTGCCAGTAGTATAGGGTCAAACAATGAGCAGTTCTTC.

The chain recombines TRBV29-1 with TRBJ1-4; 10 positions match TRBD1. V lost 7 bases, J lost 8 bases, and 4 bases stayed unmatched. Germline V gene data show CDR1 as SQVTM and CDR2 as ANQGSEA. This CDR3 spans 12 amino acids. This chain's CDR3 is CSAGTGVEKLFF. The CDR3 DNA reads TGCAGCGCCGGGACAGGGGTCGAAAAACTGTTTTTT.